This passage covers 18 T cell receptor beta chains from one sample sequenced in a study of Ad26.COV2.S vaccination and SARS-CoV-2 variants. Only in-frame clones appear in the TCRdb table, and some are missing; sequencing was by immunoSEQ multiplex PCR. The repertoire holds some 190,000 clones, with around nine tenths as singletons. Sequenced here: peripheral blood, sampled after recovery from COVID-19. The receptors were sampled from a human donor who had recovered from COVID-19.

V gene TRBV4-1 combines with J gene TRBJ2-1, with 14 bases matching TRBD2. This CDR3 is 16 amino acids long. The ends lost 4 bases at V and 6 bases at J; junction bases unmatched: 5. The germline CDR1 and CDR2 sequences are MGHRA and YSYEKL. The CDR3 loop is CASSLPGLAGANEQFF. The DNA of the CDR3 is TGCGCCAGCAGCCTACCGGGACTAGCGGGAGCCAATGAGCAGTTCTTC.

The genes are TRBV7-9 and TRBJ2-5, with D hard to call. With 3 bases removed from V and 8 bases from J, the gap between germline ends came to 13 bases. The CDR3 contains 13 residues. CDR1 is SEHNR and CDR2 is FQNEAQ in the germline V gene (reference sequence). The CDR3 sequence: CASSLQAFDTQYF. CDR3 bases: TGTGCCAGCAGCTTGCAGGCCTTCGATACCCAGTACTTC.

This clone has more than one count but fewer than ten. The chain employs TRBV7-8 and TRBJ2-3; possibly TRBD1 or TRBD2 for D (5 bases each). The ends were cut back, 4 bases at V and 6 bases at J, with 11 bases in the middle. The CDR3 is 13 residues long. Germline V gene sequence: CDR1 SGHVS, CDR2 FQNEAQ. The CDR3 protein is CASSSPGRDTQYF. The CDR3 coding sequence is TGTGCCAGCAGCTCCCCGGGGCGGGATACGCAGTATTTT.

The V gene is TRBV6-5, the J gene TRBJ1-5, with 8 bases fitting TRBD1. The CDR3 is 15 amino acids. V trimming: 4 bases; J trimming: 7 bases; junction bases outside the gene matches: 9. Germline V gene data show CDR1 as MNHEY and CDR2 as SVGAGI. CDR3 sequence reads: CASSSLTGGGQPQHF. CDR3 DNA: TGTGCCAGCAGTTCCCTAACAGGGGGTGGACAGCCCCAGCATTTT.

The chain has TRBV18 and TRBJ1-1, with TRBD1 matching 10 bases. CDR1 and CDR2 (germline): KGHSH, LQKENI. After removal of 5 bases from V and 10 bases from J, the junction contained 4 bases not matched to a gene. The CDR3 loop spans 12 amino acids. The CDR3 DNA reads TGTGCCAGCTCAATAGACAGGGGGCGAGCTTTCTTT. Encoded protein: CASSIDRGRAFF.

This chain connects TRBV10-3 to TRBJ1-3; the D is unclear. Looked up from germline, CDR1 is ENHRY and CDR2 is SYGVKD. Trimming cost V 6 bases and J 3 bases, with 12 bases left between them. The CDR3 runs to 14 residues. CDR3 sequence (DNA): TGTGCCATCAGGGGCTTCCAGGTTGGAAACACCATATATTTT. Translated: CAIRGFQVGNTIYF.

V is TRBV5-1 and J is TRBJ2-7, with 8 bases aligning to TRBD2. Unmatched junction bases numbered 10, after V lost 1 base and J lost 4 bases. The CDR3 has 16 residues. From germline, CDR1 is SGHRS and CDR2 YFSETQ. Here the CDR3 DNA reads TGCGCCAGCAGCTTGTATCCGGGAGGGCGCGAGTACGAGCAGTACTTC. Translating gives CASSLYPGGREYEQYF.

The chain uses TRBV7-9 and TRBJ1-1; no definite D call. Germline values: CDR1 SEHNR, CDR2 FQNEAQ (reference sequence). V gave up 3 bases and J gave up 3 bases, with 8 bases separating them. The CDR3 sequence is 13 residues long. CDR3 loop: CASSLGTYTEAFF. The CDR3 nucleotides read TGTGCCAGCAGCTTGGGCACTTACACTGAAGCTTTCTTT.

CDR3 sequence (DNA): TGCGCCAGCAGCCGGAGGGGACTTGGGAGCTCCTACGAGCAGTACTTC. The encoded protein is CASSRRGLGSSYEQYF. The chain has TRBV5-1 and TRBJ2-7, with D possibly being TRBD2 (6 bases). Germline values: CDR1 SGHRS, CDR2 YFSETQ. V was shortened by 4 bases and J by 0 bases, with 17 bases between the two germline ends. The CDR3 extends over 16 amino acids.

In this sample, this clone turned up a few times. The chain is built from TRBV4-1 and TRBJ2-3, with 10 nucleotides matching TRBD2. CDR1 and CDR2 (germline): MGHRA, YSYEKL. Trimming at V came to 5 bases and at J to 4 bases, leaving 12 bases not matched to a gene. The CDR3 has 17 amino acids. CDR3 protein: CASSFRRLAGESDTQYF. The DNA for the CDR3 is TGCGCCAGCAGCTTTCGTCGTCTAGCGGGGGAGTCAGATACGCAGTATTTT.

The chain employs TRBV10-2 and TRBJ2-7, with 9 bases that match TRBD1. Germline V lookup: CDR1 WSHSY, CDR2 SAAADI. The CDR3 sequence is 16 residues long. After removal of 6 bases from V and 3 bases from J, the junction contained 12 bases not matched to a gene. The CDR3 sequence: CASSVGQGSGNYEQYF. The DNA for the CDR3 is TGCGCCAGCAGCGTCGGACAGGGGTCGGGGAACTACGAGCAGTACTTC.

The genes are TRBV29-1 and TRBJ1-2; no clear D gene. The V gene lost 7 bases and the J gene lost 3 bases, with 9 bases spanning the gap. Per the germline V gene, CDR1 is SQVTM and CDR2 is ANQGSEA. The CDR3 has 11 residues. CDR3: CSGWGDYGYTF. CDR3 bases: TGCAGCGGATGGGGAGACTATGGCTACACCTTC.

V and J are TRBV3-1 (or the pseudogene TRBV3-2) and TRBJ2-5; D possibly corresponds to TRBD1 (5 bases). This CDR3 is built from 16 residues. The V gene's germline CDR1 is LGHDT and CDR2 YNNKEL (reference sequence). V was cut by 1 base and J by 1 base, with 13 bases left in between. The CDR3 bases are TGTGCCAGCAGCCAAGTAACAGGCAACCCCCAAGAGACCCAGTACTTC. Its protein product is CASSQVTGNPQETQYF.

V gene TRBV2 combines with J gene TRBJ1-2; D remains unclear. The length of the CDR3 is 8 residues. Germline CDR1 reads SNHLY; CDR2 reads FYNNEI. The ends were cut back, 7 bases at V and 8 bases at J, with 2 bases in the middle. CDR3 region: CASKGYTF. CDR3 DNA: TGTGCCAGCAAGGGCTACACCTTC.

The chain links TRBV6-5 to TRBJ1-6; tentatively, D is TRBD1 (6 bases). Trimming stripped 3 bases from V and 7 bases from J, with 16 bases between. Germline CDR1 reads MNHEY; CDR2 reads SVGAGI. The CDR3 spans 16 residues. The CDR3 DNA follows: TGTGCCAGCAGTTATCGAGACAGGCTCGGGAATTCACCCCTCCACTTT. Amino acid sequence: CASSYRDRLGNSPLHF.

The rearrangement uses TRBV30 and TRBJ1-4; the D gene is possibly TRBD1 (5 bases). There are 13 residues in the CDR3. V was shortened by 4 bases and J by 5 bases, with 11 bases between the two germline ends. CDR1 is GTSNPN and CDR2 is SVGIG in the germline V gene (reference sequence). CDR3 nucleotides: TGTGCCTGGACCGGGGCGGCAAATGAAAAACTGTTTTTT. Translated, it gives CAWTGAANEKLFF.

This chain connects TRBV5-1 to TRBJ2-3, with D perhaps matching TRBD2 (6 bases). This CDR3 is 14 amino acids long. Germline loops: CDR1 SGHRS, CDR2 YFSETQ. Trimming cost V 0 bases and J 3 bases, with 8 bases left between them. CDR3 residues: CASSLDSGTDTQYF. For the CDR3, the DNA is TGCGCCAGCAGCTTGGATAGCGGAACAGATACGCAGTATTTT.

This clone has a single count. The V call is TRBV15, the J call TRBJ1-1, with a weak D call TRBD1 (6 bases). Looked up from germline, CDR1 is LNHNV and CDR2 is YYDKDF (reference sequence). The CDR3 has 15 residues. The V end lost 6 bases, the J end lost 6 bases, and 20 bases lay between the germline ends. The CDR3 bases are TGTGCCACCAGTCGGGAGGGGGGCCGCCCACCTGAAGCTTTCTTT. Translated, it gives CATSREGGRPPEAFF.